These 9 T cell receptor beta chains came from one sample sequenced in a study of blood T cell repertoires in COVID-19. The protocol was immunoSEQ multiplex PCR, while the TCRdb copy is restricted to in-frame clones and leaves out a portion. The data contain 210,000 or so clones, less than 90% of them singletons. Sequenced material: PBMCs or T cells enriched from blood (not recorded which). The source of these receptors is a woman aged 45-65 years in a cohort exposed to, infected with or recovered from COVID-19 (not recorded which).

The genes are TRBV18 and TRBJ1-4; no clear D. The CDR3 covers 14 residues. Germline V lookup: CDR1 KGHSH, CDR2 LQKENI. V lost 3 bases, J lost 1 base, and 6 bases lay in between. The CDR3 nucleotides are TGTGCCAGCTCACCCGGAGTAACTAATGAAAAACTGTTTTTT. Its protein product is CASSPGVTNEKLFF.

The chain is built from TRBV5-5 and TRBJ2-7, with D perhaps TRBD1 (6 bases). The CDR3 is made up of 14 amino acids. Germline V gives CDR1 SGHKS, CDR2 YYEKEE (reference sequence). The V end was cut by 1 base, the J end by 3 bases, with 11 bases between. In DNA form, the CDR3 reads TGTGCCAGCAGCTTGACGGGGACAAACTACGAGCAGTACTTC. Its protein is CASSLTGTNYEQYF.

V gene TRBV9 combines with J gene TRBJ1-1; D gene uncertain. CDR1 is SGDLS and CDR2 is YYNGEE in the germline V gene. Between the trimmed V and J ends, which lost 0 bases and 0 bases, there was a span of 9 bases. The CDR3 sequence is 15 residues long. In DNA, the CDR3 is TGTGCCAGCAGCGTAGGGCAGCGCGTGAACACTGAAGCTTTCTTT. Translation: CASSVGQRVNTEAFF.

In its sample, this clone was seen once. The V gene is TRBV18, the J gene TRBJ1-1; D possibly corresponds to TRBD1 (5 bases). Germline lookup yields CDR1 KGHSH and CDR2 LQKENI. Trimming removed 3 bases at V and 5 bases at J, with 10 bases between. This CDR3 has 13 amino acids. The CDR3 nucleotides are TGTGCCAGCTCACCTACAAGACAGACTGAAGCTTTCTTT. Protein: CASSPTRQTEAFF.

The chain recombines TRBV24-1 with TRBJ2-2, with a weak D call TRBD2 (5 bases). The CDR3 consists of 16 residues. V was shortened by 0 bases and J by 5 bases, with 12 bases between the two germline ends. Germline loops: CDR1 KGHDR, CDR2 SFDVKD. CDR3 sequence: CATSDLRRGGTGELFF. CDR3 coding DNA: TGTGCCACCAGTGATTTGCGACGGGGTGGTACCGGGGAGCTGTTTTTT.

The chain carries TRBV9 and TRBJ1-2, with D possibly matching TRBD1 (5 bases). Trimming left V 3 bases short and J 4 bases short, with 10 bases between. The CDR3 has 13 amino acids. Germline V gene data show CDR1 as SGDLS and CDR2 as YYNGEE. The CDR3 region is CASSGPGGYGYTF. CDR3 nucleotide sequence: TGTGCCAGCAGCGGACCCGGGGGCTATGGCTACACCTTC.

J is TRBJ1-1 and V is TRBV5-4, with a possible D match to TRBD1 (6 bases). This CDR3 is 14 amino acids long. Trimming stripped 0 bases from V and 6 bases from J, with 12 bases between. In germline, CDR1 is SGHNT, CDR2 YYREEE (reference sequence). CDR3 region: CASSLVRGASEAFF. CDR3 nucleotides: TGTGCCAGCAGCTTGGTTCGGGGGGCCTCTGAAGCTTTCTTT.

This chain joins TRBV21-1 and TRBJ2-1; the table gives TRBD2 as D, unverified against the DNA. TRBV21-1 corresponds to a pseudogene. The length of the CDR3 is 12 residues. The DNA for the CDR3 is TGTGCCAGCAGCCGGGGGGGTAAAGGGCAGTTCTTC. Amino acid sequence: CASSRGGKGQFF.

A few counts support this clone. CDR3 region: CAIAMGSSYNSPLHF. CDR3 nucleotides: TGTGCCATCGCGATGGGGAGCTCCTATAATTCACCCCTCCACTTT. The gene calls are TRBV10-3 and TRBJ1-6; D gene uncertain. Germline values: CDR1 ENHRY, CDR2 SYGVKD. This CDR3 spans 15 amino acids. V dropped 8 bases and J dropped 0 bases, with 11 bases sitting between them.